The rows below give T cell receptor beta chains drawn from one sample of a study of cytomegalovirus exposure and HLA in healthy donors. Sequenced by immunoSEQ multiplex PCR; TCRdb stores in-frame clones only, minus some. The sample lists more than 70,000 clones, 76% occurring once. Sequenced input: PBMCs. These receptors came from a man in his forties in good health and CMV-seronegative. CDR3s include the opening cysteine and the closing phenylalanine or tryptophan. Each record gives: J gene, D gene, clone size, V gene, CDR3 protein, CDR3 DNA. The D gene is left open where the match is weak. Not all rows give a size; the values are once, few, many and, for expanded clones, a class.

TRBJ2-5,-,few,TRBV30,CAWSPRGAETQYF,TGTGCCTGGAGCCCCAGGGGGGCGGAGACCCAGTACTTC
TRBJ2-2,-,-,TRBV7-5,CVRSLAQGGAGELFF,TGTGTCAGAAGCTTAGCGCAGGGTGGGGCCGGGGAGCTGTTTTTT
TRBJ1-2,TRBD1,once,TRBV30,CAWFGTGGSGYTF,TGTGCCTGGTTCGGGACAGGGGGATCGGGCTACACCTTC
TRBJ2-3,-,-,TRBV7-3,CASSLGGRTQYF,TGTGCCAGCAGCTTAGGAGGTCGTACGCAGTATTTT
TRBJ2-4,-,-,TRBV11-3,CASSLWGDSKNIQYF,TGTGCCAGCAGCTTATGGGGAGATAGCAAAAACATTCAGTACTTC
TRBJ1-5,TRBD1,-,TRBV27,CASSTGTQGASNQPQHF,TGTGCCAGCAGTACCGGGACACAGGGGGCAAGCAATCAGCCCCAGCATTTT
TRBJ1-1,TRBD1,-,TRBV5-1,CASSPQTTGEAFF,TGCGCCAGCAGCCCACAGACGACAGGGGAAGCTTTCTTT
TRBJ2-3,-,-,TRBV9,CASSVARGYGKTDTQYF,TGTGCCAGCAGCGTAGCACGGGGGTACGGTAAAACAGATACGCAGTATTTT
TRBJ2-1,-,-,TRBV6-1,CASSELAESEQFF,TGTGCCAGCAGTGAGCTAGCTGAGTCCGAGCAGTTCTTC
TRBJ1-2,-,-,TRBV6-5,CASSYPKGKDYTF,TGTGCCAGCAGTTACCCGAAGGGGAAGGACTACACCTTC
TRBJ1-5,-,-,TRBV30,CAWSGLGNQPQHF,TGTGCCTGGAGTGGACTTGGCAATCAGCCCCAGCATTTT
TRBJ1-4,-,few,TRBV5-1,CASSLTGQEKLFF,TGCGCCAGCAGCTTGACAGGCCAAGAAAAACTGTTTTTT
TRBJ2-1,TRBD2,-,TRBV6-5,CASSYSSSGGANEQFF,TGTGCCAGCAGTTACTCCTCTAGCGGGGGGGCAAATGAGCAGTTCTTC
TRBJ1-5,TRBD1,-,TRBV28,CASSVLTGESNQPQHF,TGTGCCAGCAGTGTTTTGACAGGGGAGAGCAATCAGCCCCAGCATTTT
TRBJ2-2,-,-,TRBV7-3,CASSLQGIRNSGELFF,TGTGCCAGCAGCTTACAGGGGATAAGGAATTCCGGGGAGCTGTTTTTT
TRBJ1-6,-,few,TRBV6-4,CASTETRGANSPLHF,TGTGCCAGCACCGAAACTCGGGGGGCTAATTCACCCCTCCACTTT
TRBJ2-5,TRBD1,-,TRBV19,CASSSDRGRGETQYF,TGTGCCAGTAGTAGCGACAGGGGGCGCGGAGAGACCCAGTACTTC
TRBJ2-3,-,few,TRBV5-4,CASSLMKKRSTDTQYF,TGTGCCAGCAGTTTGATGAAGAAGCGGAGCACAGATACGCAGTATTTT
TRBJ1-2,TRBD1,-,TRBV4-1,CASSQLHRGPGGYTF,TGCGCCAGCAGCCAACTGCACAGGGGGCCGGGTGGCTACACCTTC
TRBJ1-3,-,-,TRBV7-8,CASSPGESSGNTIYF,TGTGCCAGCAGCCCGGGGGAAAGCTCTGGAAACACCATATATTTT
TRBJ2-5,TRBD2,few,TRBV19,CASSTSRGGETQYF,TGTGCCAGTAGTACCTCCCGCGGGGGGGAGACCCAGTACTTC
TRBJ2-1,TRBD2,-,TRBV4-2,CASSQDTASGGDEQFF,TGTGCCAGCAGCCAAGATACGGCTAGCGGGGGCGATGAGCAGTTCTTC
TRBJ1-2,TRBD1,-,TRBV5-1,CASSLDRETYGYTF,TGCGCCAGCAGCTTAGACAGGGAGACCTATGGTTACACCTTC
TRBJ2-1,-,-,TRBV5-1,CASTKNSYNEQFF,TGCGCCAGCACAAAAAACTCCTACAATGAGCAGTTCTTC
TRBJ2-2,TRBD2,-,TRBV11-2,CASSLAGGGATGELFF,TGTGCCAGCAGCTTAGCCGGCGGGGGGGCCACCGGGGAGCTGTTTTTT
TRBJ2-2,-,-,TRBV29-1,CSVETTNTGELFF,TGCAGCGTTGAGACAACGAACACCGGGGAGCTGTTTTTT
TRBJ2-4,-,-,TRBV28,CASDSRRGKNIQYF,TGTGCCAGCGACAGCCGAAGGGGCAAAAACATTCAGTACTTC
TRBJ1-2,-,-,TRBV7-9,CASSSGQTNYGYTF,TGTGCCAGCAGCTCAGGACAGACTAACTATGGCTACACCTTC
TRBJ1-1,-,few,TRBV18,CASFWTENTEAFF,TGTGCCAGCTTTTGGACAGAGAACACTGAAGCTTTCTTT
TRBJ2-5,TRBD2,-,TRBV7-2,CASSLGGVVLETQYF,TGTGCCAGCAGCTTGGGGGGGGTCGTTTTGGAGACCCAGTACTTC
TRBJ2-3,TRBD2,medium-sized,TRBV4-2,CASSQDSAGGPDTQYF,TGTGCCAGCAGCCAAGATTCCGCGGGGGGGCCAGATACGCAGTATTTT
TRBJ1-1,TRBD1,-,TRBV27,CASSATYRGTNTEAFF,TGTGCCAGCAGTGCGACATACAGGGGGACGAACACTGAAGCTTTCTTT
TRBJ1-1,TRBD1,-,TRBV4-1,CASSQMGQGSEAFF,TGCGCCAGCAGCCAAATGGGACAGGGTTCTGAAGCTTTCTTT
TRBJ1-6,-,once,TRBV5-1,CASSLDSLSSYNSPLHF,TGCGCCAGCAGCTTGGACAGCTTGAGCTCCTATAATTCACCCCTCCACTTT
TRBJ1-1,-,-,TRBV5-1,CASSLPNRDFGRNTEAFF,TGCGCCAGCAGCCTGCCGAACCGGGACTTTGGAAGGAACACTGAAGCTTTCTTT
TRBJ1-4,-,-,TRBV28,CASRPGKHATNEKLFF,TGTGCCAGCAGACCGGGGAAACATGCAACTAATGAAAAACTGTTTTTT
TRBJ1-4,-,-,TRBV25-1,CASGGPRTNEKLFF,TGTGCCAGCGGAGGACCTCGGACTAATGAAAAACTGTTTTTT
TRBJ1-2,-,-,TRBV7-9,CASSHPRVQGYTF,TGTGCCAGCAGCCACCCCAGGGTTCAAGGCTACACCTTC
TRBJ1-5,-,-,TRBV6-6,CASRDGPAGNQPQHF,TGTGCCAGCAGGGATGGGCCCGCCGGCAATCAGCCCCAGCATTTT
TRBJ1-5,-,-,TRBV28,CASSSTGNQPQHF,TGTGCCAGCAGTTCCACCGGGAATCAGCCCCAGCATTTT
TRBJ1-2,-,-,TRBV6-5,CASGRYQSGYTF,TGTGCCAGCGGGCGCTACCAATCTGGCTACACCTTC
TRBJ2-1,TRBD2,few,TRBV5-1,CASSLAQTSGSYNEQFF,TGCGCCAGCAGCTTGGCTCAGACTAGCGGATCCTACAATGAGCAGTTCTTC
TRBJ2-1,-,-,TRBV11-3,CASSTFGQTPSNEQFF,TGTGCCAGCAGCACCTTTGGGCAAACCCCCTCCAATGAGCAGTTCTTC
TRBJ2-2,-,few,TRBV30,CAWSVETGTGELFF,TGTGCCTGGAGTGTAGAGACAGGTACCGGGGAGCTGTTTTTT
TRBJ2-1,TRBD2,-,TRBV5-1,CATHPAGVSTYNEQFF,TGCGCCACACATCCTGCGGGGGTTTCCACCTACAATGAGCAGTTCTTC
TRBJ1-6,TRBD1,once,TRBV27,CASSVTGRSPLHF,TGTGCCAGCAGTGTGACAGGGAGGTCACCCCTCCACTTT
TRBJ2-7,-,-,TRBV5-6,CASSSQRTPYEQYF,TGTGCCAGCAGCTCTCAGCGGACCCCTTACGAGCAGTACTTC
TRBJ1-1,TRBD1,-,TRBV4-3,CASSSMGTAGTEAFF,TGCGCCAGCAGCTCCATGGGGACAGCTGGCACTGAAGCTTTCTTT
TRBJ2-5,TRBD2,once,TRBV15,CATSRSGADWYQETQYF,TGTGCCACCAGCCGGAGCGGGGCGGACTGGTACCAAGAGACCCAGTACTTC
TRBJ2-2,-,once,TRBV5-4,CASERDMNTGELFF,TGTGCCAGCGAACGGGATATGAACACCGGGGAGCTGTTTTTT